This T cell receptor (beta chain) was identified in a study of a mutant IDH1 vaccine in newly diagnosed glioma. The repertoire was sequenced with immunoSEQ multiplex PCR; TCRdb's copy has only in-frame clones and lacks some. The sample holds about 60,000 clones, roughly 87% seen once. The CDR3 consists of 14 residues. Trimming took off 2 bases at V and 2 bases at J, with 7 bases between the two ends. CDR1 and CDR2 (germline): MGHDK, SYGVNS. Time point denoted: week 47, end of study. A single vaccine dose contained 300 ug of mutant IDH1 20-mer peptide, and topical imiquimod was used with it. With regard to this clone: Its antigen is as yet unknown.

Sequencing used PBMCs, obtained from a glioma patient whose treatment included an IDH1 peptide vaccine. The receptor comes from a woman in her forties or fifties with glioma. The V and J genes are TRBV25-1 and TRBJ1-3; D uncertain. DNA of the CDR3: TGTGCCAGCAGTGAACCCGGGGCTGGAAACACCATATATTTT. It translates to CASSEPGAGNTIYF.